Listed here are 32 T cell receptor beta chains from one sample, sequenced in a study of shared clonotypes between healthy human individuals (dated by TCRdb to between 2020 and 2021). The library was obtained by the immunoSEQ multiplex PCR assay. Sourced from immuneACCESS, this table was stored by TCRdb with only in-frame sequences that have V and J called. A share of the clones is absent; for the studies checked, an unresolved V gene accounts for under half, and the remainder has no known explanation. The sample table shows 1.5 million to 1.9 million clones, and nearly 99% are seen once. The ten largest clones take up about 0.45% of the sample. The material sequenced was naive CD4+ T cells sorted from blood. Explained via the paper, the cell subset or site label denotes: CD45RA+ positively selected. The receptors come from a man aged 25 to 45 in good health.

The J gene is TRBJ2-1, the V gene TRBV7-9, with TRBD2 identical over 7 bases. CDR3 length: 16 residues. Trimming at V came to 2 bases and at J to 8 bases, leaving 12 bases not matched to a gene. Germline V gene lookup returns CDR1 SEHNR and CDR2 FQNEAQ (reference sequence). The CDR3 DNA sequence: TGTGCCAGCAGCTTATTCGTGGCGGGAGTCATTCATGAGCAGTTCTTC. It specifies CASSLFVAGVIHEQFF. Based on the CDR3 plus reference TRBV7-9 and TRBJ2-1, the full variable domain is DTGVSQNPRHKITKRGQNVTFRCDPISEHNRLYWYRQTLGQGPEFLTYFQNEAQLEKSRLLSDRFSAERPKGSFSTLEIQRTEQGDSAMYLCASSLFVAGVIHEQFFGPGTRLTVL.

The chain couples TRBV7-9 to TRBJ2-7; D is uncertain. Trimming took 7 bases from V and 2 from J, leaving 21 bases between them. Germline CDR1 reads SEHNR; CDR2 reads FQNEAQ (reference sequence). The CDR3 totals 16 residues. The CDR3: CASIQSSSGRTYEQYF. The CDR3 nucleotides are TGTGCCAGCATCCAAAGTAGCTCGGGCAGGACCTACGAGCAGTACTTC.

This rearrangement joins TRBV2 to TRBJ1-1; no definite D call. Germline CDR1 SNHLY, CDR2 FYNNEI. With 5 bases removed from V and 1 base from J, the gap between germline ends came to 11 bases. This CDR3 spans 14 amino acids. The chain's CDR3 is CASSLRVANTEAFF. The CDR3 DNA is TGTGCCAGCAGTCTGAGGGTGGCGAACACTGAAGCTTTCTTT.

The chain joins TRBV7-7 to TRBJ2-5; no clear D. Germline V lookup: CDR1 SSHAT, CDR2 FNYEAQ (reference sequence). This CDR3 spans 14 amino acids. V was shortened by 5 bases and J by 5 bases, with 15 bases between the two germline ends. The CDR3 loop is CASSKDRSSETQYF. DNA for the CDR3: TGTGCCAGCAGCAAGGACCGGAGTTCGGAGACCCAGTACTTC.

This chain joins TRBV7-9 and TRBJ2-1; the D gene is possibly TRBD2 (5 bases). V lost 1 base to trimming and J lost 10 bases, with 14 bases between them. Germline V gives CDR1 SEHNR, CDR2 FQNEAQ (reference sequence). This CDR3 is 14 amino acids long. The CDR3 loop reads CASSLEAEVREQFF. The DNA of the CDR3 is TGTGCCAGCAGCTTAGAGGCGGAGGTCCGGGAGCAGTTCTTC. The whole variable domain, filled in from reference TRBV7-9 and TRBJ2-1, reads DTGVSQNPRHKITKRGQNVTFRCDPISEHNRLYWYRQTLGQGPEFLTYFQNEAQLEKSRLLSDRFSAERPKGSFSTLEIQRTEQGDSAMYLCASSLEAEVREQFFGPGTRLTVL.

The chain recombines TRBV6-1 with TRBJ1-5; 9 nucleotides line up with TRBD1. Germline V gives CDR1 MNHNS, CDR2 SASEGT. Trimming removed 4 bases from V and 9 bases from J; junction bases left unmatched: 7. The CDR3 length is 14 residues. The CDR3 protein is CASSGGQGAWPQHF. The CDR3 DNA sequence: TGTGCCAGCAGTGGGGGACAGGGAGCGTGGCCCCAGCATTTT.

The V gene is TRBV28, the J gene TRBJ2-1; the D gene is possibly TRBD2 (6 bases). The CDR3 runs 15 residues. The V gene's germline CDR1 is MDHEN and CDR2 SYDVKM. Trimming took off 5 bases at V and 3 bases at J, with 14 bases between the two ends. In nucleotides, the CDR3 is TGTGCCAGCAGTGAATTTAAGCGGGTCTACAATGAGCAGTTCTTC. It codes for CASSEFKRVYNEQFF.

The V and J genes are TRBV9 and TRBJ2-2; D ambiguous. This CDR3 is 12 amino acids long. Trimming removed 3 bases from V and 3 bases from J, with 3 bases in between. Looked up from germline, CDR1 is SGDLS and CDR2 is YYNGEE. CDR3 in amino acids: CASSGDTGELFF. CDR3 DNA sequence: TGTGCCAGCAGCGGGGACACCGGGGAGCTGTTTTTT. Drawing the rest from reference TRBV9 and TRBJ2-2, the complete variable domain is DSGVTQTPKHLITATGQRVTLRCSPRSGDLSVYWYQQSLDQGLQFLIQYYNGEERAKGNILERFSAQQFPDLHSELNLSSLELGDSALYFCASSGDTGELFFGEGSRLTVL.

V gene TRBV7-3 combines with J gene TRBJ2-1, with D possibly matching TRBD2 (6 bases). V dropped 4 bases and J dropped 0 bases, with 13 bases sitting between them. The CDR3 loop spans 16 amino acids. Germline CDR1 is SGHTA and CDR2 is FQGTGA. The CDR3: CASSSRGASSYNEQFF. CDR3 sequence (DNA): TGTGCCAGCAGCTCACGCGGGGCAAGCTCCTACAATGAGCAGTTCTTC.

The chain is built from TRBV6-6 and TRBJ1-2; 8 bases align to TRBD1. V dropped 2 bases and J dropped 4; count of bases not matched to a gene: 3. Germline V CDR1 and CDR2: MNHNY, SVGAGI (reference sequence). The CDR3 consists of 14 residues. In DNA form, the CDR3 reads TGTGCCAGCAGTTACATAGGACAGGGCTATGGCTACACCTTC. It yields the protein CASSYIGQGYGYTF.

V gene TRBV29-1 combines with J gene TRBJ2-5; the D gene is possibly TRBD1 (5 bases). V was clipped by 0 bases and J by 12 bases, with 14 bases between them. This CDR3 spans 12 amino acids. Looked up from germline, CDR1 is SQVTM and CDR2 is ANQGSEA. This CDR3 reads CSVEEGAGLKYF. The CDR3 DNA follows: TGCAGCGTTGAAGAAGGTGCAGGGCTGAAGTACTTC.

This rearrangement joins TRBV28 to TRBJ2-5; D unclear. CDR3 size: 14 residues. Looked up from germline, CDR1 is MDHEN and CDR2 is SYDVKM. Between the trimmed V and J ends, which lost 6 bases and 4 bases, there was a span of 15 bases. The CDR3: CASSLIGATETQYF. CDR3 DNA sequence: TGTGCCAGCAGCTTAATTGGTGCAACAGAGACCCAGTACTTC.

The J gene is TRBJ2-1, the V gene TRBV30; TRBD1 is a possible D gene (6 bases). This CDR3 region has 14 residues. V was pared by 5 bases and J by 2 bases, with 13 bases between. The germline V gene encodes CDR1 GTSNPN and CDR2 SVGIG (reference sequence). The CDR3 region is CAWAPGQAYNEQFF. The CDR3 DNA reads as TGTGCCTGGGCTCCGGGACAAGCCTACAATGAGCAGTTCTTC.

This CDR3 reads CASSLAQNNEQFF. The DNA for the CDR3 is TGCGCCAGCAGCTTGGCCCAGAACAATGAGCAGTTCTTC. This chain links TRBV5-1 with TRBJ2-1; no clear D. The CDR3 consists of 13 residues. Germline CDR1 and CDR2: SGHRS and YFSETQ. With 0 bases removed from V and 5 bases from J, the gap between germline ends came to 6 bases.

The rearrangement uses TRBV6-6 and TRBJ2-1; D gene ambiguous. The CDR3 spans 11 residues. Germline CDR1 and CDR2: MNHNY and SVGAGI (reference sequence). Trimming cost V 7 bases and J 8 bases, with 9 bases left between them. This CDR3 is CASTATHEQFF. For the CDR3, the DNA is TGTGCCAGCACAGCAACTCATGAGCAGTTCTTC.

V usage is TRBV7-3 and J usage is TRBJ2-3; D remains unclear. Germline V gene data show CDR1 as SGHTA and CDR2 as FQGTGA. The CDR3 has 11 amino acids. With 5 bases removed from V and 6 bases from J, the gap between germline ends came to 6 bases. The CDR3 region has the DNA TGTGCCAGCAGCCCCGCGGATACGCAGTATTTT. Translated: CASSPADTQYF.

J is TRBJ2-7 and V is TRBV11-2; D is perhaps TRBD2 (6 bases). The V end lost 4 bases, the J end lost 2 bases, and 15 bases lay between the germline ends. This CDR3 contains 15 residues. Per the germline V gene, CDR1 is SGHAT and CDR2 is FQNNGV. CDR3 nucleotide sequence: TGTGCCAGCAGCTCGCTGGGAGGCCAAACCTACGAGCAGTACTTC. This translates into CASSSLGGQTYEQYF.

This clone was observed once. V is TRBV6-6 and J is TRBJ2-1; 14 bases map to TRBD2. The CDR3 covers 14 residues. V lost 5 bases to trimming and J lost 7 bases; unmatched junction nucleotides: 1. The germline gives CDR1 MNHNY, CDR2 SVGAGI (reference sequence). The CDR3 region has the DNA TGTGCCAGCAGTAGACTAGCGGGGGGGAATGAGCAGTTCTTC. As protein: CASSRLAGGNEQFF.

This clone is a singleton in its sample. This sequence joins TRBV5-1 and TRBJ2-3; a possible D gene is TRBD2 (5 bases). CDR3 size: 14 residues. The V end was cut by 9 bases, the J end by 4 bases, with 18 bases between. Per germline, CDR1 SGHRS and CDR2 YFSETQ. As DNA, the CDR3 is TGCGCCACCAAGGAGGTGTTAAGATCAGATACGCAGTATTTT. This encodes CATKEVLRSDTQYF.

A word on this clone: Other DNA sequences within the sample encode an identical CDR3. The chain recombines TRBV5-1 with TRBJ2-7; 7 bases align to TRBD1. Germline values: CDR1 SGHRS, CDR2 YFSETQ. The junction had 5 bases not matched to a gene; V was cut back by 4 bases and J by 4 bases. The CDR3 length is 13 residues. DNA of the CDR3: TGCGCCAGCAGCCTTGGGACAGATTACGAGCAGTACTTC. The encoded protein is CASSLGTDYEQYF.

Concerning this clone itself: Its ends do not fully match the called genes, so a read error is possible. Distinct nucleotide sequences in the sample also encode this CDR3. V usage is TRBV7-6 and J usage is TRBJ2-7; no reliable D call. CDR3 size: 12 residues. Per germline, CDR1 SGHVS and CDR2 FNYEAQ. CDR3 amino acids: CASSLGSYEQYF. CDR3 in DNA: TGTGCCAGCAGTTTAGGGTCCTACGAGCAGTACTTC.

The J gene is TRBJ2-2, the V gene TRBV9; 8 bases agree with TRBD1. The V segment lost 1 base and the J segment 1 base; nucleotides outside the gene matches: 3. The CDR3 extends over 16 amino acids. The V gene's germline CDR1 is SGDLS and CDR2 YYNGEE. CDR3 sequence: CASSVRTGRNTGELFF. CDR3 coding DNA: TGTGCCAGCAGCGTAAGGACAGGGAGGAACACCGGGGAGCTGTTTTTT.

This chain joins TRBV10-3 and TRBJ1-1; D gene uncertain. V lost 6 bases and J 4 bases, leaving 12 bases between the germline ends. CDR1 ENHRY and CDR2 SYGVKD come from the germline V gene. The CDR3 runs to 13 residues. CDR3 nucleotide sequence: TGTGCCATCAGATTCAATGAAGGCACTGAAGCTTTCTTT. It specifies CAIRFNEGTEAFF.

The CDR3 nucleotides read TGTGCCAGCAGCTCTTCCCCGCTGGGTAATCTAGAGACCCAGTACTTC. As protein: CASSSSPLGNLETQYF. The V gene is TRBV5-5, the J gene TRBJ2-5, with no clear D. The V gene's germline CDR1 is SGHKS and CDR2 YYEKEE (reference sequence). The CDR3 extends over 16 amino acids. Trimming pared 3 bases from V and 4 bases from J, leaving 19 bases between.

The V call is TRBV4-1, the J call TRBJ1-1; D not resolved. This CDR3 contains 14 residues. Trimming cost V 1 base and J 3 bases, with 9 bases left between them. The germline gives CDR1 MGHRA, CDR2 YSYEKL. For the CDR3, the DNA is TGCGCCAGCAGCCAAGTCCCCCTGGACACTGAAGCTTTCTTT. It yields the protein CASSQVPLDTEAFF.

The chain carries TRBV7-2 and TRBJ2-3; D ambiguous. Trimming stripped 5 bases from V and 7 bases from J, with 10 bases between. Germline V gene lookup returns CDR1 SGHTA and CDR2 FQGNSA. CDR3 size: 12 residues. This chain's CDR3 is CASSAPFNTQYF. DNA of the CDR3: TGTGCCAGCAGCGCCCCCTTCAATACGCAGTATTTT.

With regard to this clone: Other DNA sequences from this sample encode an identical CDR3 as well. This chain connects TRBV9 to TRBJ2-2; 10 positions match TRBD2. Germline V gene data show CDR1 as SGDLS and CDR2 as YYNGEE. With V trimmed by 0 bases and J by 0 bases, 2 bases remained unmatched. This CDR3 has 17 amino acids. The CDR3 DNA reads TGTGCCAGCAGCGTAGCCGGACTAGCGGCGAACACCGGGGAGCTGTTTTTT. Translating gives CASSVAGLAANTGELFF.

The chain is built from TRBV7-6 and TRBJ1-3; TRBD1 matches at 9 bases. J was trimmed by 8 bases and V by 5 bases; bases with no gene match: 4. Germline values: CDR1 SGHVS, CDR2 FNYEAQ. The CDR3 contains 13 residues. CDR3 amino acids: CASSRDREDTIYF. Written as DNA, the CDR3 is TGTGCCAGCAGCCGGGACAGGGAGGACACCATATATTTT.

This rearrangement joins TRBV10-2 to TRBJ2-1; 13 bases fit TRBD2. The V segment lost 8 bases and the J segment 4 bases; nucleotides outside the gene matches: 5. This CDR3 comprises 15 residues. CDR1 is WSHSY and CDR2 is SAAADI in the germline V gene. The CDR3 loop is CASRRTSGRYNEQFF. The CDR3 DNA follows: TGCGCCAGCCGGAGGACTAGCGGGAGATACAATGAGCAGTTCTTC.

The chain recombines TRBV5-1 with TRBJ2-7, with 10 bases identical to TRBD2. V lost 0 bases, J lost 7 bases, and 16 bases stayed unmatched. Germline CDR1 and CDR2: SGHRS and YFSETQ. The CDR3 sequence is 18 residues long. This chain's CDR3 is CASSLGRSSGRGSGEQYF. Written as DNA, the CDR3 is TGCGCCAGCAGCTTGGGGAGGTCTAGCGGGAGAGGTTCGGGTGAGCAGTACTTC.

Points on this clone: Additional DNA sequences in this sample encode the identical CDR3. This chain connects TRBV5-1 to TRBJ2-1; the D is unclear. This CDR3 is 11 amino acids long. Germline assignment: CDR1 SGHRS and CDR2 YFSETQ. With 1 base removed from V and 9 bases from J, the gap between germline ends came to 5 bases. In nucleotides, the CDR3 is TGCGCCAGCAGCTTGTCGAGTGAGCAGTTCTTC. It is translated as CASSLSSEQFF.

The chain is built from TRBV7-2 and TRBJ2-1, with D perhaps being TRBD1 or TRBD2 (5 bases each). The CDR3 contains 15 residues. V gave up 6 bases and J gave up 9 bases, with 21 bases separating them. CDR1 and CDR2 from the germline V gene are SGHTA and FQGNSA. CDR3 sequence: CASRNTGPPAGEQFF. In DNA, the CDR3 is TGTGCCAGCAGAAACACGGGACCCCCAGCAGGTGAGCAGTTCTTC.